Listed here are 18 T cell receptor beta chains from one sample, sequenced in a study of T cell responses to AZD1222 COVID-19 vaccine. TCRdb's table, derived via immunoSEQ multiplex PCR, lists solely in-frame clones and lacks some. The table shows about 170,000 clones, with approximately 92% occurring only once. Sequencing used peripheral blood, obtained on day 0 of AZD1222 vaccination. Receptors originate from an adult in good health.

The rearrangement links TRBV6-5 to TRBJ1-1; no reliable D call. CDR1 MNHEY and CDR2 SVGAGI come from the germline V gene. V lost 6 bases and J 1 base, leaving 3 bases between the germline ends. The length of the CDR3 is 11 residues. The CDR3 protein is CASRGNTEAFF. The DNA of the CDR3 is TGTGCCAGCAGGGGGAACACTGAAGCTTTCTTT.

The chain combines TRBV3-1 (or the pseudogene TRBV3-2) with TRBJ1-1, with no clear D. V was pared by 5 bases and J by 1 base, with 8 bases between. CDR3 length: 13 residues. Germline V gives CDR1 LGHDT, CDR2 YNNKEL (reference sequence). This chain's CDR3 is CASSEVRNTEAFF. The CDR3 DNA is TGTGCCAGCAGCGAAGTAAGGAACACTGAAGCTTTCTTT.

The gene calls are TRBV5-6 and TRBJ2-7; possible D gene TRBD1, 6 bases. The CDR3 runs to 15 residues. V shed 0 bases and J shed 4 bases, with 14 bases lying between them. The germline gives CDR1 SGHDT, CDR2 YYEEEE. The CDR3 sequence is CASSLGGRMGYEQYV. In nucleotides, the CDR3 is TGTGCCAGCAGCTTGGGGGGGCGAATGGGATACGAGCAGTACGTC.

The chain couples TRBV2 to TRBJ1-1; D perhaps matches TRBD1 (5 bases). The CDR3 runs to 13 residues. Trimming left V 6 bases short and J 1 base short, with 9 bases between. Germline V gene lookup returns CDR1 SNHLY and CDR2 FYNNEI. The DNA for the CDR3 is TGTGCCAGCAGCTTTGGACAGAACACTGAAGCTTTCTTT. This translates into CASSFGQNTEAFF.

V gene TRBV2 combines with J gene TRBJ1-5; D uncertain. The V end was cut by 7 bases, the J end by 4 bases, with 11 bases between. Germline V gene data show CDR1 as SNHLY and CDR2 as FYNNEI. The CDR3 is 13 amino acids. The CDR3 nucleotides read TGTGCCAGCATGGTGCAATCGAATCAGCCCCAGCATTTT. Translation: CASMVQSNQPQHF.

This clone appeared a single time. In DNA form, the CDR3 reads TGTGCCAGCAGCTTGGAACAGCTTAATACTCTGCAAGAGACCCAGTACTTC. This gives the protein CASSLEQLNTLQETQYF. The chain carries TRBV5-5 and TRBJ2-5; D call uncertain. The V and J ends lost 0 bases and 2 bases respectively, with 17 bases between them. The length of the CDR3 is 17 residues. Germline CDR1 reads SGHKS; CDR2 reads YYEKEE (reference sequence).

The chain is built from TRBV6-1 and TRBJ1-3; a weak D match, TRBD1 (6 bases). Germline CDR1 and CDR2: MNHNS and SASEGT. The V end was cut by 2 bases, the J end by 1 base, with 9 bases between. The CDR3 has 15 amino acids. The DNA for the CDR3 is TGTGCCAGCAGTGAAAGGGGGTATTCTGGAAACACCATATATTTT. This gives the protein CASSERGYSGNTIYF.

A few counts support this clone. This rearrangement joins TRBV9 to TRBJ2-7; no clear D. The CDR3 extends over 15 amino acids. The germline V gene encodes CDR1 SGDLS and CDR2 YYNGEE. Trimming shortened V by 2 bases and J by 2 bases, and 14 bases separated the two germline ends. The CDR3 sequence: CASSVGEVSTYEQYF. The CDR3 DNA sequence: TGTGCCAGCAGCGTTGGGGAAGTCAGTACCTACGAGCAGTACTTC.

The chain uses TRBV2 and TRBJ2-7; 7 bases agree with TRBD2. The CDR3 loop spans 13 amino acids. Germline-derived CDR1 and CDR2 are SNHLY and FYNNEI. V gave up 7 bases and J gave up 2 bases; unmatched junction bases: 5. DNA of the CDR3: TGTGCCAGCAATCCGGGAGGCACCTACGAGCAGTACGTC. As protein: CASNPGGTYEQYV.

The chain links TRBV7-9 to TRBJ2-5; 10 bases match TRBD1. Unmatched junction bases numbered 7, after V lost 1 base and J lost 5 bases. The CDR3 has 16 residues. Germline loops: CDR1 SEHNR, CDR2 FQNEAQ (reference sequence). CDR3 loop: CASSLVGQGEKETQYF. The DNA for the CDR3 is TGTGCCAGCAGCTTAGTCGGACAGGGGGAGAAGGAGACCCAGTACTTC.

This sequence joins TRBV19 and TRBJ2-1; 7 bases fit TRBD2. Germline loops: CDR1 LNHDA, CDR2 SQIVND (reference sequence). The trim removed 4 bases at V and 0 bases at J, leaving 12 bases unmatched. There are 18 residues in the CDR3. The CDR3: CASSTLLADVSSYNEQFF. The DNA of the CDR3 is TGTGCCAGTAGTACCCTCCTAGCGGACGTTAGCTCCTACAATGAGCAGTTCTTC.

The chain employs TRBV12-3 or TRBV12-4 and TRBJ2-2; D is ambiguous. CDR3 length: 11 residues. The V end was cut by 6 bases, the J end by 5 bases, with 4 bases between. Written as DNA, the CDR3 is TGTGCCAGCAGCTATACCGGGGAGCTGTTTTTT. Translation gives CASSYTGELFF.

The chain has TRBV7-6 and TRBJ1-2, with 8 positions matching TRBD1. CDR3 length: 14 residues. J gave up 4 bases and V 4 bases, and 5 bases lay outside the gene matches. CDR1 SGHVS and CDR2 FNYEAQ come from the germline V gene. The CDR3 bases are TGTGCCAGCAGCTCAGGGACAGGCCCCTATGGCTACACCTTC. Amino acid sequence: CASSSGTGPYGYTF.

This chain joins TRBV27 and TRBJ1-3; weak D call: TRBD1 (6 bases). Germline CDR1 and CDR2: MNHEY and SMNVEV (reference sequence). The CDR3 covers 16 residues. Trimming shortened V by 6 bases and J by 7 bases, and 22 bases separated the two germline ends. The CDR3 DNA reads as TGTGCCAGCAGCGCCGACAGGCCAGTGTTTGGCAACACCATATATTTT. This translates into CASSADRPVFGNTIYF.

V and J are TRBV28 and TRBJ2-5; TRBD1 matches 7 bases. This CDR3 contains 16 residues. Looked up from germline, CDR1 is MDHEN and CDR2 is SYDVKM. The J segment lost 2 bases and the V segment lost 6 bases, leaving 12 bases of the junction unmatched. CDR3 sequence reads: CASSVLTGVSQETQYF. CDR3 bases: TGTGCCAGCAGCGTCCTCACAGGGGTTTCACAAGAGACCCAGTACTTC.

This chain links TRBV12-3 or TRBV12-4 with TRBJ2-2, with no clear D. This CDR3 is 11 amino acids long. V was pared by 5 bases and J by 11 bases, with 9 bases between. CDR3 in DNA: TGTGCCAGCAGTCCACTGGTAGAGCTGTTTTTT. Translated: CASSPLVELFF.

The chain links TRBV4-3 to TRBJ1-2; 11 bases align to TRBD1. This CDR3 has 14 amino acids. Trimming took 3 bases from V and 6 from J; bases not matched to a gene: 3. Germline V gene data show CDR1 as LGHNA and CDR2 as YSLEER. CDR3 sequence: CASSHGQGADGYTF. The CDR3 nucleotides read TGCGCCAGCAGCCACGGACAGGGGGCAGATGGCTACACCTTC.

This clone has more than one count but fewer than ten. V and J are TRBV5-1 and TRBJ2-3, with D perhaps matching TRBD1 (6 bases). CDR1 and CDR2 (germline): SGHRS, YFSETQ. Trimming cost V 1 base and J 7 bases, with 13 bases left between them. The CDR3 sequence is 14 residues long. The chain's CDR3 is CASSLSRGLNTQYF. In nucleotides, the CDR3 is TGCGCCAGCAGCTTGTCCAGGGGTCTGAATACGCAGTATTTT.